This T cell receptor beta chain was sequenced in a study of blood T cell repertoires in COVID-19. Trimming removed 0 bases at V and 2 bases at J, with 10 bases between. The CDR3 is made up of 15 amino acids. The germline V gene encodes CDR1 KGHSH and CDR2 LQKENI. Original data processing: For nucleated cells, counts were estimated from reference gene primer amplification. Method: immunoSEQ multiplex PCR; TCRdb's copy keeps in-frame clones and lacks some. From that table come the V and J calls and clone size; the DNA was used to work out D and trimming. Here the sample spans some 120,000 clones, about 83% being singletons.

The chain combines TRBV18 with TRBJ1-2, with D maybe TRBD1 (5 bases). This clonotype originated in a human donor in a cohort sampled during active COVID-19. Specimen: peripheral blood. The CDR3 DNA reads TGTGCCAGCTCACCACCGTCCGCAGGGAACTATGGCTACACCTTC. Protein sequence: CASSPPSAGNYGYTF.